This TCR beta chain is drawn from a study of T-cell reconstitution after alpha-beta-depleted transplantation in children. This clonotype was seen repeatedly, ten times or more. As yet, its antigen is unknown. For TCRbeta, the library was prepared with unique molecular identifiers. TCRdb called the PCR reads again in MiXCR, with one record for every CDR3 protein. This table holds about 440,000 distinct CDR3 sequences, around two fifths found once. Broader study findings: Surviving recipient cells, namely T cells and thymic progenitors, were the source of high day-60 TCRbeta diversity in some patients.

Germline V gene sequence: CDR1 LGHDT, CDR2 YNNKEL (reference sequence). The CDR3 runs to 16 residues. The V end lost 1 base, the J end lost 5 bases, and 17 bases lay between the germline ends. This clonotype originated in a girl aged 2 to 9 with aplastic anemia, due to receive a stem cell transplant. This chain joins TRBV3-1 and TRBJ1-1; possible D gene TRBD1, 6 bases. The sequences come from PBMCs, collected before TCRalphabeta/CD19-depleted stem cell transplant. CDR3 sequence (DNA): TGTGCCAGCAGCCAAGTGTCTGGGGGCTGGGGTACTGAAGCTTTCTTT. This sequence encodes CASSQVSGGWGTEAFF.